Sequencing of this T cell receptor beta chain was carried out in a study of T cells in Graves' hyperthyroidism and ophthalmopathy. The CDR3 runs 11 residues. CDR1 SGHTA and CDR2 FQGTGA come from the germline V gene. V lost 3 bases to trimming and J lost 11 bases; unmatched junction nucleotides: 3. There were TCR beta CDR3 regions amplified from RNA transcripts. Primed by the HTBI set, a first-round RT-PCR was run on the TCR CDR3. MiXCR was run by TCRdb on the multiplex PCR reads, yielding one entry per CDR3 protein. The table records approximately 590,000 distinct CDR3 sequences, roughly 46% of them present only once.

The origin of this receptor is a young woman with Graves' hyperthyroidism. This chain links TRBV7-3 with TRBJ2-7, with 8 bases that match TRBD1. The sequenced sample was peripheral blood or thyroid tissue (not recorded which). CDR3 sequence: CASSLDREEYF. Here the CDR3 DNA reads TGTGCCAGCAGCTTGGACAGGGAGGAGTACTTC. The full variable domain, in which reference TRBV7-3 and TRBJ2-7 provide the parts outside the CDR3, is GAGVSQTPSNKVTEKGKYVELRCDPISGHTALYWYRQSLGQGPEFLIYFQGTGAADDSGLPNDRFFAVRPEGSVSTLKIQRTERGDSAVYLCASSLDREEYFGPGTRLTVT.